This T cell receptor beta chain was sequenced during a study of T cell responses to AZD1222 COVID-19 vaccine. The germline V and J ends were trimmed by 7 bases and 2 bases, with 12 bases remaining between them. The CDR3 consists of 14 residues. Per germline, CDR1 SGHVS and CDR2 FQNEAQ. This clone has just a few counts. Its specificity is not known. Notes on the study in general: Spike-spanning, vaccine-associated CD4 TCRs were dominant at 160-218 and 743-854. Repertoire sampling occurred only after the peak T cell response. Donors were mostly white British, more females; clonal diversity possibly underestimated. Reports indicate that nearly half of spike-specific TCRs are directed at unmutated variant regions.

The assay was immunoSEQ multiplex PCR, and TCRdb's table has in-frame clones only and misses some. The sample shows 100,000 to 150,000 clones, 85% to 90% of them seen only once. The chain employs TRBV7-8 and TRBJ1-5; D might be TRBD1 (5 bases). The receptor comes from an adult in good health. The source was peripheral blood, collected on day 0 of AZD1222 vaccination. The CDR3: CASTRDARNQPQHF. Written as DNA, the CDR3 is TGTGCCAGCACCAGGGACGCCCGCAATCAGCCCCAGCATTTT.